One and the same sample provided the 30 T cell receptor beta chains below, sequenced in a study of blood T cell repertoires in COVID-19. Some clones are missing from TCRdb's copy, which holds only in-frame ones; the method was immunoSEQ multiplex PCR. The table has over 85,000 clones, around four fifths seen once. Sequencing was carried out using peripheral blood. The receptors come from a woman between 65 and 79 years old with acute or convalescent COVID-19.

The J gene is TRBJ1-1, the V gene TRBV5-1; D perhaps matches TRBD1 (5 bases). The CDR3 runs 13 residues. The germline V gene has CDR1 SGHRS and CDR2 YFSETQ. Trimming took off 6 bases at V and 1 base at J, with 10 bases between the two ends. DNA of the CDR3: TGCGCCAGCACCCGACAGCCGAACACTGAAGCTTTCTTT. This codes for CASTRQPNTEAFF. The full variable domain, its missing parts supplied by reference TRBV5-1 and TRBJ1-1, is KAGVTQTPRYLIKTRGQQVTLSCSPISGHRSVSWYQQTPGQGLQFLFEYFSETQRNKGNFPGRFSGRQFSNSRSEMNVSTLELGDSALYLCASTRQPNTEAFFGQGTRLTVV.

The chain links TRBV4-2 to TRBJ1-5; D gene ambiguous. The germline gives CDR1 LGHNA, CDR2 YNFKEQ. Trimming removed 4 bases at V and 5 bases at J, with 15 bases between. This CDR3 has 15 amino acids. The CDR3 spells CASSLYEGNDQPQHF. Written as DNA, the CDR3 is TGTGCCAGCAGCCTTTATGAGGGAAATGATCAGCCCCAGCATTTT.

The chain links TRBV3-1 (or the pseudogene TRBV3-2) to TRBJ1-2; no clear D gene. With 4 bases removed from V and 4 bases from J, the gap between germline ends came to 10 bases. Looked up from germline, CDR1 is LGHDT and CDR2 is YNNKEL (reference sequence). The CDR3 is 13 amino acids. CDR3 in DNA: TGTGCCAGCAGCCGCGATCCGGGCTATGGCTACACCTTC. Translation gives CASSRDPGYGYTF.

This sequence joins TRBV3-1 (or the pseudogene TRBV3-2) and TRBJ2-7; 11 positions agree with TRBD2. The CDR3 runs to 15 residues. The V gene's germline CDR1 is LGHDT and CDR2 YNNKEL (reference sequence). Losses at the gene ends were 5 bases for V and 7 bases for J; bases not matched to a gene: 10. The CDR3 region has the DNA TGTGCCAGCAGCGATAGAGGACTAGCGGGCGGGGAGCAGTACTTC. It yields the protein CASSDRGLAGGEQYF.

The chain uses TRBV10-2 and TRBJ2-7; possible D gene TRBD2, 5 bases. This CDR3 has 13 amino acids. The germline gives CDR1 WSHSY, CDR2 SAAADI. The ends were cut back, 4 bases at V and 4 bases at J, with 11 bases in the middle. The CDR3 coding sequence is TGCGCCAGCAGTGGAGGGCTAGGGTACGAGCAGTACTTC. This translates into CASSGGLGYEQYF.

The chain employs TRBV30 and TRBJ1-1; D gene unclear. CDR3 size: 13 residues. Germline CDR1 reads GTSNPN; CDR2 reads SVGIG (reference sequence). Trimming removed 0 bases at V and 0 bases at J, with 5 bases between. CDR3 coding DNA: TGTGCCTGGAGTGTTATGTTGAACACTGAAGCTTTCTTT. Translating gives CAWSVMLNTEAFF.

This clone came up a few times. V usage is TRBV11-2 and J usage is TRBJ1-2, with 9 bases identical to TRBD1. Per the germline V gene, CDR1 is SGHAT and CDR2 is FQNNGV. V trimming: 5 bases; J trimming: 6 bases; junction bases outside the gene matches: 1. This CDR3 comprises 12 residues. The CDR3 region has the DNA TGTGCCAGCAGCCGGACAGGGGATGGCTACACCTTC. Translated: CASSRTGDGYTF. Looking up the rest from reference TRBV11-2 and TRBJ1-2 gives the full variable domain: EAGVAQSPRYKIIEKRQSVAFWCNPISGHATLYWYQQILGQGPKLLIQFQNNGVVDDSQLPKDRFSAERLKGVDSTLKIQPAKLEDSAVYLCASSRTGDGYTFGSGTRLTVV.

This sequence joins TRBV2 and TRBJ1-5; D unclear. The length of the CDR3 is 15 residues. Trimming stripped 6 bases from V and 0 bases from J, with 12 bases between. Per the germline V gene, CDR1 is SNHLY and CDR2 is FYNNEI. The CDR3 is CASSEDPDSNQPQHF. The CDR3, as DNA: TGTGCCAGCAGCGAGGATCCAGATAGCAATCAGCCCCAGCATTTT. Complete variable domain (other parts from reference TRBV2 and TRBJ1-5): EPEVTQTPSHQVTQMGQEVILRCVPISNHLYFYWYRQILGQKVEFLVSFYNNEISEKSEIFDDQFSVERPDGSNFTLKIRSTKLEDSAMYFCASSEDPDSNQPQHFGDGTRLSIL.

The V and J genes are TRBV19 and TRBJ1-2, with D tentatively TRBD1 (6 bases). V dropped 8 bases and J dropped 4 bases, with 26 bases sitting between them. Germline CDR1 reads LNHDA; CDR2 reads SQIVND (reference sequence). The CDR3 totals 17 residues. The CDR3 loop reads CASGLAWTALEGYGYTF. The CDR3 coding sequence is TGTGCCAGTGGACTAGCCTGGACAGCCCTAGAAGGCTATGGCTACACCTTC.

This sequence joins TRBV7-6 and TRBJ1-1; D call uncertain. Trimming cost V 1 base and J 4 bases, with 13 bases left between them. Germline V gives CDR1 SGHVS, CDR2 FNYEAQ. This CDR3 has 15 residues. CDR3 loop: CASSLEAGWGTEAFF. Written as DNA, the CDR3 is TGTGCCAGCAGCTTAGAGGCGGGATGGGGCACTGAAGCTTTCTTT. Based on the CDR3 plus reference TRBV7-6 and TRBJ1-1, the full variable domain is GAGVSQSPRYKVTKRGQDVALRCDPISGHVSLYWYRQALGQGPEFLTYFNYEAQQDKSGLPNDRFSAERPEGSISTLTIQRTEQRDSAMYRCASSLEAGWGTEAFFGQGTRLTVV.

The genes are TRBV10-3 and TRBJ1-3; TRBD1 matches at 7 bases. Trimming removed 2 bases from V and 0 bases from J; junction bases left unmatched: 10. Per the germline V gene, CDR1 is ENHRY and CDR2 is SYGVKD. CDR3 length: 18 residues. The CDR3 coding sequence is TGTGCCATCAGTGAGCCCCCACAGGGGACCTTCTCTGGAAACACCATATATTTT. It translates to CAISEPPQGTFSGNTIYF.

The rearrangement uses TRBV19 and TRBJ1-2; 7 nucleotides line up with TRBD1. The trim removed 3 bases at V and 7 bases at J, leaving 8 bases unmatched. Germline lookup yields CDR1 LNHDA and CDR2 SQIVND (reference sequence). This CDR3 contains 14 residues. The CDR3 region has the DNA TGTGCCAGTAGTATTCCTACAGGGGTTGGTGGCTACACCTTC. It codes for CASSIPTGVGGYTF.

The rearrangement uses TRBV2 and TRBJ2-5, with 8 bases that match TRBD1. This CDR3 has 14 residues. Trimming removed 5 bases from V and 3 bases from J; junction bases left unmatched: 5. Germline V lookup: CDR1 SNHLY, CDR2 FYNNEI. CDR3 DNA: TGTGCCAGCAGTCGTCTACAGGGGGAAGAGACCCAGTACTTC. This codes for CASSRLQGEETQYF.

The chain joins TRBV10-3 to TRBJ2-1; 7 nucleotides align to TRBD1. The V and J ends lost 11 bases and 9 bases, in that order; junction bases with no gene match: 7. The CDR3 spans 11 residues. Germline V gene lookup returns CDR1 ENHRY and CDR2 SYGVKD. CDR3: CASTRDSEQFF. CDR3 sequence (DNA): TGTGCCTCTACCAGGGACAGTGAGCAGTTCTTC.

V gene TRBV19 combines with J gene TRBJ2-7; the match to TRBD1 covers 9 bases. The CDR3 is made up of 14 amino acids. The J segment lost 4 bases and the V segment lost 4 bases, leaving 5 bases of the junction unmatched. Germline loops: CDR1 LNHDA, CDR2 SQIVND (reference sequence). DNA for the CDR3: TGTGCCAGTAGTAGTCACAGGGGGCGGTACGAGCAGTACTTC. Translated: CASSSHRGRYEQYF.

A few counts support this clone. The V and J genes are TRBV3-1 (or the pseudogene TRBV3-2) and TRBJ2-1, with TRBD2 matching 8 bases. CDR3 length: 14 amino acids. Germline values: CDR1 LGHDT, CDR2 YNNKEL (reference sequence). Losses at the gene ends were 4 bases for V and 7 bases for J; bases not matched to a gene: 6. CDR3 amino acids: CASSPPTSANEQFF. Here the CDR3 DNA reads TGTGCCAGCAGCCCCCCGACTAGCGCGAATGAGCAGTTCTTC.

The V and J genes are TRBV9 and TRBJ2-2, with 9 bases identical to TRBD2. J lost 4 bases, V lost 5 bases, and 9 bases had no gene match. CDR1 and CDR2 from the germline V gene are SGDLS and YYNGEE. The length of the CDR3 is 16 residues. DNA for the CDR3: TGTGCCAGCAGATTTAGCGGGGGTGAGAGCACCGGGGAGCTGTTTTTT. Its protein product is CASRFSGGESTGELFF.

The chain joins TRBV29-1 to TRBJ1-2, with 10 bases matching TRBD1. The V gene's germline CDR1 is SQVTM and CDR2 ANQGSEA. The CDR3 sequence is 16 residues long. V gave up 6 bases and J gave up 3 bases; unmatched junction bases: 13. The CDR3 coding sequence is TGCAGCGTGAACTCCGGGACAGGGGTCTATTACTATGGCTACACCTTC. Protein sequence: CSVNSGTGVYYYGYTF.

V gene TRBV13 combines with J gene TRBJ2-1; 14 bases are a match to TRBD2. The germline CDR1 and CDR2 sequences are PRHDT and FYEKMQ (reference sequence). Trimming at V came to 4 bases and at J to 5 bases, leaving 10 bases not matched to a gene. CDR3 length: 18 residues. Here the CDR3 reads CASSWTSGGPPVDNEQFF. CDR3 nucleotide sequence: TGTGCCAGCAGCTGGACTAGCGGGGGGCCTCCTGTGGACAATGAGCAGTTCTTC.

This clone showed up just a few times. The genes are TRBV6-6 and TRBJ2-3; the D gene is possibly TRBD1 (5 bases). CDR3 size: 15 residues. The germline V and J ends were trimmed by 4 bases and 1 base, with 12 bases remaining between them. From germline, CDR1 is MNHNY and CDR2 SVGAGI (reference sequence). The CDR3 DNA is TGTGCCAGCAGTTTGGACACGGCCCGCACAGATACGCAGTATTTT. It translates to CASSLDTARTDTQYF.

The chain employs TRBV9 and TRBJ2-7; 9 positions agree with TRBD2. CDR1 and CDR2 from the germline V gene are SGDLS and YYNGEE. The CDR3 spans 17 residues. Trimming took 1 base from V and 0 from J; bases not matched to a gene: 8. The CDR3 nucleotides read TGTGCCAGCAGCGTAAGTAGCGGGGGCCGAGACTCCTACGAGCAGTACTTC. As protein: CASSVSSGGRDSYEQYF.

The genes are TRBV5-4 and TRBJ1-2, with D unclear. The CDR3 contains 13 residues. V was shortened by 4 bases and J by 4 bases, with 11 bases between the two germline ends. Germline V lookup: CDR1 SGHNT, CDR2 YYREEE (reference sequence). Here the CDR3 reads CASSPPGIYGYTF. CDR3 sequence (DNA): TGTGCCAGCAGCCCGCCAGGTATCTATGGCTACACCTTC.

This clone was seen more than once but under ten times. V usage is TRBV14 and J usage is TRBJ2-7; 7 bases line up with TRBD1. Trimming took 2 bases from V and 5 from J; bases not matched to a gene: 6. Per the germline V gene, CDR1 is SGHDN and CDR2 is FVKESK. CDR3 length equals 14 residues. CDR3 nucleotides: TGTGCCAGCAGCCAAAGAGGGGGCCTCAACGAGCAGTACTTC. Translated: CASSQRGGLNEQYF.

A few counts support this clone. The J gene is TRBJ1-5, the V gene TRBV30, with a possible D match to TRBD1 (6 bases). Germline lookup yields CDR1 GTSNPN and CDR2 SVGIG (reference sequence). V gave up 2 bases and J gave up 5 bases, with 10 bases separating them. The CDR3 has 13 amino acids. CDR3 nucleotides: TGTGCCTGGAGTCCAGGGGCCGATCAGCCCCAGCATTTT. Amino acid sequence: CAWSPGADQPQHF.

V gene TRBV29-1 combines with J gene TRBJ1-3, with D tentatively TRBD1 (6 bases). CDR3 length: 15 amino acids. Germline V gene lookup returns CDR1 SQVTM and CDR2 ANQGSEA. Trimming left V 6 bases short and J 4 bases short, with 19 bases between. The CDR3 protein is CSVTGRLGSGNTIYF. The CDR3 nucleotides read TGCAGCGTGACAGGACGGCTCGGATCCGGAAACACCATATATTTT. The variable domain in full, completed from reference TRBV29-1 and TRBJ1-3, reads SAVISQKPSRDICQRGTSLTIQCQVDSQVTMMFWYRQQPGQSLTLIATANQGSEATYESGFVIDKFPISRPNLTFSTLTVSNMSPEDSSIYLCSVTGRLGSGNTIYFGEGSWLTVV.

This clone was counted a few times. The CDR3 sequence: CASSWGHSQTLHF. The CDR3 region has the DNA TGTGCCAGCAGCTGGGGACATTCCCAAACCCTCCACTTT. The chain is built from TRBV5-5 and TRBJ1-6; D may be TRBD1 (6 bases). This CDR3 has 13 amino acids. V was trimmed by 3 bases and J by 14 bases, leaving 15 bases between them. Germline V lookup: CDR1 SGHKS, CDR2 YYEKEE (reference sequence).

The chain couples TRBV30 to TRBJ1-2; no firm D call. This CDR3 is built from 12 residues. Germline V gene lookup returns CDR1 GTSNPN and CDR2 SVGIG (reference sequence). Trimming shortened V by 2 bases and J by 8 bases, and 12 bases separated the two germline ends. Written as DNA, the CDR3 is TGTGCCTGGAGTCCCGGAACCGGGGGCTACACCTTC. This encodes CAWSPGTGGYTF.

This chain connects TRBV11-1 to TRBJ2-2; tentatively, D is TRBD1 (6 bases). This CDR3 spans 16 amino acids. V was shortened by 4 bases and J by 0 bases, with 12 bases between the two germline ends. The germline V gene encodes CDR1 SGHAT and CDR2 FQDESV (reference sequence). CDR3 sequence reads: CASSSFRDTNTGELFF. CDR3 nucleotide sequence: TGTGCCAGCAGCTCTTTCCGGGACACGAACACCGGGGAGCTGTTTTTT.

The V and J genes are TRBV4-2 and TRBJ1-2; no clear D. Germline CDR1 and CDR2: LGHNA and YNFKEQ. Trimming cost V 1 base and J 2 bases, with 11 bases left between them. CDR3 length equals 15 residues. CDR3 nucleotide sequence: TGTGCCAGCAGCCAAGGCGGGGAGAACAACTATGGCTACACCTTC. Translated: CASSQGGENNYGYTF.

The rearrangement joins TRBV9 to TRBJ1-2, with 7 bases lining up with TRBD1. Trimming removed 6 bases from V and 4 bases from J; junction bases left unmatched: 12. Germline loops: CDR1 SGDLS, CDR2 YYNGEE. The CDR3 covers 15 residues. The CDR3: CASTPSPTGSYGYTF. The CDR3 bases are TGTGCCAGCACCCCTAGCCCGACAGGGAGCTATGGCTACACCTTC.